One and the same sample provided the 13 T cell receptor beta chains below, sequenced in a study of cytomegalovirus exposure and HLA in healthy donors. Vbeta (60) and Jbeta (13) primers were used in the PCR. Libraries were prepared by immunoSEQ multiplex PCR; TCRdb keeps only in-frame clonotypes and omits some of them. Seen here are 200,000 to 250,000 clones, 65% to 75% observed once, and the top ten hold roughly 1.9%. Source material: PBMCs. Receptor source: a young woman in good health and CMV-seronegative.

The chain combines TRBV4-1 with TRBJ2-7; the match to TRBD2 covers 8 bases. V was clipped by 0 bases and J by 3 bases; unmatched bases: 4. This CDR3 comprises 15 residues. Germline lookup yields CDR1 MGHRA and CDR2 YSYEKL. DNA for the CDR3: TGCGCCAGCAGCCAAGAAAGCGGGAGTCTCTACGAGCAGTACTTC. Protein: CASSQESGSLYEQYF.

CDR3 coding DNA: TGTGCCAGCCACTGGACTAGCGGGGGGGTTTACTCCTACGAGCAGTACTTC. Translated, it gives CASHWTSGGVYSYEQYF. The chain joins TRBV5-4 to TRBJ2-7, with TRBD2 matching over 15 bases. From germline, CDR1 is SGHNT and CDR2 YYREEE (reference sequence). The V gene end was trimmed by 7 bases and the J gene end by 0 bases; junction bases not matched to a gene: 8. The CDR3 runs to 17 residues.

This clone occurred once. The J gene is TRBJ2-3, the V gene TRBV4-1; 10 positions match TRBD2. V trimming: 0 bases; J trimming: 5 bases; junction bases outside the gene matches: 8. The CDR3 covers 17 residues. Germline V gives CDR1 MGHRA, CDR2 YSYEKL. The CDR3 reads CASSQEKAGGLGDTQYF. CDR3 DNA: TGCGCCAGCAGCCAAGAAAAAGCGGGGGGGCTCGGAGATACGCAGTATTTT.

CDR3 nucleotides: TGTGCCAGCAGCTTTCAGAGCTCAGGACTAGCGAGGGAGCAGTACTTC. Translation: CASSFQSSGLAREQYF. This sequence joins TRBV5-4 and TRBJ2-7; TRBD2 matches at 9 bases. The V gene's germline CDR1 is SGHNT and CDR2 YYREEE (reference sequence). Germline trimming cut 2 bases from V and 7 bases from J; bases unmatched to any gene: 13. The CDR3 has 16 residues.

V usage is TRBV5-4 and J usage is TRBJ2-1; a weak D match, TRBD2 (6 bases). V was cut by 2 bases and J by 3 bases, with 9 bases left in between. Looked up from germline, CDR1 is SGHNT and CDR2 is YYREEE (reference sequence). This CDR3 has 14 residues. CDR3 in amino acids: CASSFRTNYNEQFF. The CDR3 DNA reads as TGTGCCAGCAGCTTTAGGACTAACTACAATGAGCAGTTCTTC.

This sequence joins TRBV9 and TRBJ2-3; 14 bases match TRBD2. The V gene's germline CDR1 is SGDLS and CDR2 YYNGEE. With V trimmed by 4 bases and J by 3 bases, 7 bases remained unmatched. CDR3 length: 17 residues. The CDR3 loop reads CASSPLGTSGRTDTQYF. The CDR3 DNA reads as TGTGCCAGCAGCCCCTTGGGGACTAGCGGGAGAACAGATACGCAGTATTTT. The entire variable domain, with the rest obtained from reference TRBV9 and TRBJ2-3, is as follows: DSGVTQTPKHLITATGQRVTLRCSPRSGDLSVYWYQQSLDQGLQFLIQYYNGEERAKGNILERFSAQQFPDLHSELNLSSLELGDSALYFCASSPLGTSGRTDTQYFGPGTRLTVL.

CDR3 sequence reads: CASSVTAGSTDTQYF. The CDR3 DNA is TGTGCCAGCAGCGTAACGGCGGGAAGCACAGATACGCAGTATTTT. The chain employs TRBV9 and TRBJ2-3; a possible D gene is TRBD2 (6 bases). CDR3 length: 15 residues. Germline V lookup: CDR1 SGDLS, CDR2 YYNGEE. The V end lost 1 base, the J end lost 0 bases, and 9 bases lay between the germline ends. Using reference TRBV9 and TRBJ2-3 for the parts outside the CDR3, the full variable domain is DSGVTQTPKHLITATGQRVTLRCSPRSGDLSVYWYQQSLDQGLQFLIQYYNGEERAKGNILERFSAQQFPDLHSELNLSSLELGDSALYFCASSVTAGSTDTQYFGPGTRLTVL.

The chain joins TRBV5-1 to TRBJ2-2; no clear D. V dropped 0 bases and J dropped 0 bases, with 9 bases sitting between them. The CDR3 consists of 16 residues. Germline CDR1 and CDR2: SGHRS and YFSETQ. CDR3: CASSLVASTNTGELFF. As DNA, the CDR3 is TGCGCCAGCAGCTTGGTAGCCAGCACGAACACCGGGGAGCTGTTTTTT.

The chain combines TRBV28 with TRBJ1-2, with unresolved D. This CDR3 region has 13 residues. V was cut by 6 bases and J by 3 bases, with 11 bases left in between. CDR1 is MDHEN, CDR2 SYDVKM, per germline. The CDR3 region is CASSSRPYYGYTF. CDR3 nucleotide sequence: TGTGCCAGCAGCTCGCGTCCCTACTATGGCTACACCTTC.

This sequence joins TRBV7-6 and TRBJ1-1; 8 bases align to TRBD1. Germline-derived CDR1 and CDR2 are SGHVS and FNYEAQ. This CDR3 is 14 amino acids long. The junction had 11 bases not matched to a gene; V was cut back by 5 bases and J by 9 bases. CDR3 amino acids: CASSRAEQGDKAFF. The CDR3 bases are TGTGCCAGCAGCCGCGCGGAACAGGGGGATAAAGCTTTCTTT.

The chain recombines TRBV11-3 with TRBJ1-1; possibly TRBD1 for D (5 bases). V was shortened by 5 bases and J by 5 bases, with 15 bases between the two germline ends. Germline loops: CDR1 SGHNT, CDR2 YENEEA. This CDR3 contains 14 residues. CDR3 loop: CASSPTRGGTEAFF. The CDR3, as DNA: TGTGCCAGCAGCCCCACGCGGGGGGGGACTGAAGCTTTCTTT. Supplemented by reference TRBV11-3 and TRBJ1-1, the full variable domain reads EAGVVQSPRYKIIEKKQPVAFWCNPISGHNTLYWYLQNLGQGPELLIRYENEEAVDDSQLPKDRFSAERLKGVDSTLKIQPAELGDSAVYLCASSPTRGGTEAFFGQGTRLTVV.

This clone was observed a few times. J is TRBJ1-1 and V is TRBV6-6; D gene uncertain. Germline V CDR1 and CDR2: MNHNY, SVGAGI (reference sequence). The CDR3 totals 14 residues. V lost 2 bases and J 8 bases, leaving 15 bases between the germline ends. This chain's CDR3 is CASSYLVGPGEAFF. CDR3 DNA sequence: TGTGCCAGCAGTTACCTCGTGGGTCCCGGGGAAGCTTTCTTT.

The chain couples TRBV30 to TRBJ2-3, with 10 bases that match TRBD2. This CDR3 is 14 amino acids long. Per the germline V gene, CDR1 is GTSNPN and CDR2 is SVGIG (reference sequence). V lost 0 bases, J lost 6 bases, and 3 bases stayed unmatched. CDR3 DNA: TGTGCCTGGAGTGTTTCTAGCGGGGGCGATACGCAGTATTTT. Translated: CAWSVSSGGDTQYF.